This T cell receptor (beta chain) is from a study of shared clonotypes between healthy human individuals. For each subset, genomic DNA was distributed in equal portions over several immunoSEQ plates. In the original processing: Junction-only immunoSEQ sequences carried no quality scores, so filtering differed. Measured with immunoSEQ multiplex PCR; TCRdb has only the in-frame clones, and not every one. D and trimming come from the DNA, and the V and J calls and clone size come from that table. This sample has under 1,100,000 clones, with 60% to 80% found just once. Trimming cost V 5 bases and J 4 bases, with 13 bases left between them. This CDR3 is 14 amino acids long. Germline V gives CDR1 SEHNR, CDR2 FQNEAQ (reference sequence). This clone was found a few times. Donors were healthy HIV-negative adults without recently reported acute infections or vaccinations. Both subsets, CD45RA+ naive and CD45RA-negative memory, were split from the CD4+ cells.

The sequencing input was memory CD4+ T cells sorted from blood. The sample's subset: CD45RA-negative fraction. V gene TRBV7-9 combines with J gene TRBJ2-3; D gene uncertain. The sequence derives from a man between 18 and 29 years old in good health. CDR3 region: CASSPEGNSDTQYF. CDR3 DNA: TGTGCCAGCAGCCCAGAAGGGAATTCAGATACGCAGTATTTT.